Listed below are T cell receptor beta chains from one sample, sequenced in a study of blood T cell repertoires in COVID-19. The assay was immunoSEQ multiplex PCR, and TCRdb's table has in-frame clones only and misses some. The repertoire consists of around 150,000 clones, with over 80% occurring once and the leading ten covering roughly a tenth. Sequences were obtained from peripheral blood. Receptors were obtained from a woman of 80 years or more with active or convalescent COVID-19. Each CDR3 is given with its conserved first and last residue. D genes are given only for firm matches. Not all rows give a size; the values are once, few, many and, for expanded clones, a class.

CASSRSGGGQPQHF	TGTGCCAGCAGCCGATCGGGGGGCGGACAGCCCCAGCATTTT	-	TRBV27	TRBJ1-5	-
CASSWRDGSHEQYF	TGTGCCAGCAGCTGGAGGGACGGCAGCCACGAGCAGTACTTC	-	TRBV5-4	TRBJ2-7	-
CASSVTGRTEAFF	TGCGCCAGCAGCGTCACAGGAAGAACTGAAGCTTTCTTT	-	TRBV5-1	TRBJ1-1	-
CASSPTQRGNTIYF	TGTGCCAGCTCCCCGACACAGAGAGGAAACACCATATATTTT	-	TRBV18	TRBJ1-3	once
CASSRTSGGRASTDTQYF	TGTGCCAGCAGCCGGACTAGCGGGGGCCGAGCTAGCACAGATACGCAGTATTTT	TRBD2	TRBV7-2	TRBJ2-3	-
CASSFRTGPTDTQYF	TGTGCCAGCAGCTTCCGGACAGGGCCCACAGATACGCAGTATTTT	TRBD1	TRBV7-3	TRBJ2-3	-
CASSGGQGRTEAFF	TGTGCCAGCAGCGGGGGACAGGGGCGGACTGAAGCTTTCTTT	TRBD1	TRBV9	TRBJ1-1	-
CASSLGDRGLSEAFF	TGTGCCAGCAGCTTAGGGGACAGGGGGCTCTCTGAAGCTTTCTTT	TRBD1	TRBV13	TRBJ1-1	once
CASSTPGNTQSMYF	TGTGCCAGTAGTACCCCGGGAAATACCCAGAGCATGTACTTC	-	TRBV19	TRBJ2-7	-
CASSLGGYYTDTQYF	TGTGCCAGCAGCTTGGGCGGCTACTACACAGATACGCAGTATTTT	-	TRBV5-4	TRBJ2-3	-
CATSRDINTDTQYF	TGTGCCACCAGCAGAGACATCAACACAGATACGCAGTATTTT	-	TRBV15	TRBJ2-3	-
CASSHIGGQNEAFF	TGCGCCAGCAGCCACATTGGCGGACAGAACGAAGCTTTCTTT	-	TRBV4-3	TRBJ1-1	-
CASRIAGTANTEAFF	TGTGCCAGCAGGATCGCCGGGACAGCTAACACTGAAGCTTTCTTT	TRBD1	TRBV11-3	TRBJ1-1	-
CASSPPGQAETQYF	TGCGCCAGCAGCCCCCCCGGACAGGCTGAGACCCAGTACTTC	TRBD1	TRBV5-1	TRBJ2-5	once
CASSRQGGSPTEAFF	TGTGCCAGTAGTAGACAGGGTGGGTCTCCCACTGAAGCTTTCTTT	TRBD1	TRBV19	TRBJ1-1	-
CASSSHDRGYEQYF	TGTGCCAGCAGTTCTCACGACAGGGGCTACGAGCAGTACTTC	TRBD1	TRBV6-5	TRBJ2-7	-
CASSRQGIESPLHF	TGCGCCAGCAGCCGGCAGGGGATTGAATCACCCCTCCACTTT	-	TRBV4-1	TRBJ1-6	-
CASSIRRDRGYEQYF	TGTGCCAGCAGCATACGCCGGGACAGGGGTTACGAGCAGTACTTC	TRBD1	TRBV28	TRBJ2-7	-
CASYDSNSPLHF	TGTGCCTCCTACGATAGTAATTCACCCCTCCACTTT	-	TRBV30	TRBJ1-6	-
CASTSREGQGRTEAFF	TGCGCCAGCACCAGCAGGGAGGGACAGGGCAGGACTGAAGCTTTCTTT	TRBD1	TRBV23-1	TRBJ1-1	-
CASSPDRGHYEQYF	TGTGCCAGCAGTCCGGACAGGGGGCACTACGAGCAGTACTTC	TRBD1	TRBV6-5	TRBJ2-7	-
CASSEGLGRSYGYTF	TGTGCCAGCAGTGAGGGCTTGGGCAGGTCATATGGCTACACCTTC	-	TRBV25-1	TRBJ1-2	-
CASGLTLGQGENDGYTF	TGTGCTAGTGGTTTGACCCTGGGGCAGGGGGAAAATGATGGCTACACCTTC	TRBD1	TRBV12-5	TRBJ1-2	few
CAGLTGWNEQFF	TGTGCCGGTTTAACAGGGTGGAATGAGCAGTTCTTC	-	TRBV21-1	TRBJ2-1	-
CASASGQGVNSPLHF	TGCGCCAGCGCTTCCGGACAGGGGGTAAATTCACCCCTCCACTTT	TRBD1	TRBV5-1	TRBJ1-6	-
CAWSPDRDENNSPLHF	TGTGCCTGGAGTCCGGACAGGGACGAAAATAATTCACCCCTCCACTTT	TRBD1	TRBV30	TRBJ1-6	-
CASSQDSLIRGNTIYF	TGCGCCAGCAGCCAAGATAGCCTAATACGAGGAAACACCATATATTTT	-	TRBV4-3	TRBJ1-3	-
CASSSAVGNYGYTF	TGTGCCAGCAGTTCAGCGGTCGGCAACTATGGCTACACCTTC	-	TRBV28	TRBJ1-2	-
CASSFSPQPYEQYF	TGTGCCAGCAGCTTTTCACCACAGCCCTACGAGCAGTACTTC	-	TRBV5-5	TRBJ2-7	-
CASSQAIAGGANNEQFF	TGTGCCAGCAGCCAAGCGATAGCGGGGGGGGCTAACAATGAGCAGTTCTTC	TRBD2	TRBV3-1/TRBV3-2	TRBJ2-1	many
CASTAAGGLTDTQYF	TGTGCCAGCACTGCCGCGGGGGGGCTAACAGATACGCAGTATTTT	TRBD2	TRBV6-5	TRBJ2-3	once
CATSRDRQGDTQYF	TGTGCCACCAGCAGAGATCGACAGGGGGATACGCAGTATTTT	TRBD1	TRBV15	TRBJ2-3	-
CASSFQPRAYNEQFF	TGTGCCAGCAGCTTTCAGCCTAGAGCCTACAATGAGCAGTTCTTC	-	TRBV7-2	TRBJ2-1	-
CASSPRDRSYEQYF	TGCGCCAGCAGCCCCCGGGACAGGTCCTACGAGCAGTACTTC	TRBD1	TRBV4-1	TRBJ2-7	-
CASSLVGSGETQYF	TGTGCCAGCAGCTTGGTCGGGTCGGGAGAGACCCAGTACTTC	-	TRBV5-5	TRBJ2-5	-
CASRQGNTEAFF	TGCGCCAGCAGACAGGGAAACACTGAAGCTTTCTTT	-	TRBV5-1	TRBJ1-1	-
CASSIAGYYEQYF	TGTGCCAGTAGTATAGCCGGTTACTACGAGCAGTACTTC	-	TRBV19	TRBJ2-7	-
CASSEIPDTRLREQYF	TGTGCCAGCAGTGAAATCCCTGACACACGGCTACGCGAGCAGTACTTC	-	TRBV6-4	TRBJ2-7	-
CAISESGRGLYNEQFF	TGTGCCATCAGTGAGTCGGGAAGGGGACTGTATAATGAGCAGTTCTTC	-	TRBV10-3	TRBJ2-1	once
CAWTLGYGYTF	TGTGCCTGGACTCTCGGCTATGGCTACACCTTC	-	TRBV30	TRBJ1-2	-
CASSLGTGGAGTYGYTF	TGTGCCAGCAGTTTAGGAACAGGGGGCGCCGGCACCTATGGCTACACCTTC	TRBD1	TRBV27	TRBJ1-2	once
CASSSRVGATYEQYF	TGTGCCAGCAGTTCCCGGGTGGGGGCCACCTACGAGCAGTACTTC	-	TRBV27	TRBJ2-7	once
CSVRTELYEQYF	TGCAGCGTTAGGACAGAGCTCTACGAGCAGTACTTC	-	TRBV29-1	TRBJ2-7	-
CASSPSRTGIEQYF	TGTGCCAGCAGCCCATCCCGGACAGGGATCGAGCAGTACTTC	TRBD1	TRBV7-2	TRBJ2-7	-
CASSPQGTNSPLHF	TGTGCCAGCAGCCCACAGGGTACCAATTCACCCCTCCACTTT	-	TRBV5-4	TRBJ1-6	-
CASRLSSGNTIYF	TGTGCCAGCAGACTGAGCTCTGGAAACACCATATATTTT	-	TRBV19	TRBJ1-3	-
CASSLAAGAGQPQHF	TGTGCCAGCAGCTTGGCCGCAGGGGCGGGTCAGCCCCAGCATTTT	-	TRBV5-6	TRBJ1-5	-
CASSHTDSPLHF	TGTGCCAGTAGTCACACCGATTCACCCCTCCACTTT	-	TRBV19	TRBJ1-6	-
CASSPTTGGSEGYTF	TGCGCCAGCAGCCCAACCACAGGGGGCTCGGAGGGCTACACCTTC	TRBD1	TRBV5-1	TRBJ1-2	-
CASSIGSEVGNTIYF	TGTGCCAGTAGTATAGGTTCAGAAGTCGGAAACACCATATATTTT	-	TRBV19	TRBJ1-3	-